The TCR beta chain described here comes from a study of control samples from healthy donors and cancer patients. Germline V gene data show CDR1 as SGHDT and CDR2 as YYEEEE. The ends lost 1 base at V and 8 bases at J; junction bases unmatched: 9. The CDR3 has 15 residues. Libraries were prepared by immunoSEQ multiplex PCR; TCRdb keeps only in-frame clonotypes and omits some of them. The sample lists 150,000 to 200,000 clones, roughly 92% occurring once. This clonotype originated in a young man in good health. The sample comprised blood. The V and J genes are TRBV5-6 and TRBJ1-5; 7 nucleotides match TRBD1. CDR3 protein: CASSLRVNRGKPQHF. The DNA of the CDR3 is TGTGCCAGCAGCTTGCGAGTTAACAGGGGCAAGCCCCAGCATTTT.